The entry below gives a single T cell receptor (beta chain) sequence along with its context. Its antigen is as yet unknown. Sequencing used immunoSEQ multiplex PCR; TCRdb keeps in-frame clones, though not all of them. The table has about 160,000 clones, 75% to 90% seen once. The ends lost 5 bases at V and 8 bases at J; junction bases unmatched: 10. Per the germline V gene, CDR1 is SNHLY and CDR2 is FYNNEI. The CDR3 consists of 15 residues. These data originate in a study of cytomegalovirus exposure and HLA in healthy donors. Study findings and constraints: That first-cohort TCR clusters tended to co-occur in the 90 to 150 validation repertoires was found in a later analysis.

The chain links TRBV2 to TRBJ1-4; 8 positions agree with TRBD1. This sequence was found in a woman aged 18-30 years in good health and CMV-seronegative. Sequencing was done on a sample of PBMCs. The CDR3 spells CASSSPQGAGEKLFF. In DNA form, the CDR3 reads TGTGCCAGCAGTTCTCCTCAGGGGGCTGGCGAAAAACTGTTTTTT.